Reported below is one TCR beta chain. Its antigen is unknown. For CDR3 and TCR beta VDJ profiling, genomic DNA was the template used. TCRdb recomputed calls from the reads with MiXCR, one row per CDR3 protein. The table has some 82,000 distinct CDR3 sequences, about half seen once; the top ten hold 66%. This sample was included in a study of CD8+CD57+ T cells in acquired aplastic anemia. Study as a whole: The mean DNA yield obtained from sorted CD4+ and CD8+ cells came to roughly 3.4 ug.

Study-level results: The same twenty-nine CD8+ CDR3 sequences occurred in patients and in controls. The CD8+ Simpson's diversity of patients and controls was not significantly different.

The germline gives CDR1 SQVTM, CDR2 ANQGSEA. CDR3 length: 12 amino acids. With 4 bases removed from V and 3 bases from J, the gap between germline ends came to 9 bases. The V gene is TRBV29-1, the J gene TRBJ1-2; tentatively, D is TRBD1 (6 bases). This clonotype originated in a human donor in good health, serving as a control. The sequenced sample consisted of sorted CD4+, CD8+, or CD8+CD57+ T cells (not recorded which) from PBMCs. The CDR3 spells CSVADRHYGYTF. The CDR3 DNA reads TGCAGCGTTGCAGACAGGCACTATGGCTACACCTTC.